A single sample is the source of the 28 T cell receptor beta chains below, sequenced in a study of cytomegalovirus exposure and HLA in healthy donors (dated by TCRdb to 2016 to 2017). Library preparation was by the immunoSEQ multiplex PCR assay. For the multiplex PCR, a mixture combining 60 forward primers for TCR Vbeta segments and 13 reverse primers for TCR Jbeta segments was used. In TCRdb, the immuneACCESS table is reduced to in-frame sequences with V and J assigned. These tables do not hold every clone; where another copy was compared, an unresolved V gene accounts for under half, and the others remain unexplained. For this sample there are tens of thousands of clones; roughly 70% appear just once. The ten largest clonotypes hold roughly 23% of the sample. The specimen sequenced was PBMCs. The receptors were sampled from a man aged 45-65 years in good health and CMV-seropositive.

This clone was observed a few times. The chain combines TRBV5-4 with TRBJ1-1, with TRBD1 as a possible D gene (5 bases). Germline-derived CDR1 and CDR2 are SGHNT and YYREEE (reference sequence). V lost 3 bases and J 1 base, leaving 13 bases between the germline ends. This CDR3 region has 15 residues. The CDR3 region has the DNA TGTGCCAGCAGCTATCATCAGGGTGAGAACACTGAAGCTTTCTTT. Translating it yields CASSYHQGENTEAFF.

The chain combines TRBV5-1 with TRBJ1-2; 10 nucleotides agree with TRBD1. The ends lost 0 bases at V and 4 bases at J; junction bases unmatched: 12. Germline CDR1 reads SGHRS; CDR2 reads YFSETQ. This CDR3 region has 18 residues. The CDR3 nucleotides read TGCGCCAGCAGCTTGGCCAGGGACAGGGGCGAATTGGGCTATGGCTACACCTTC. Translation gives CASSLARDRGELGYGYTF.

The chain employs TRBV7-2 and TRBJ1-4, with 7 positions matching TRBD1. The CDR3 has 16 residues. Losses at the gene ends were 1 base for V and 7 bases for J; bases not matched to a gene: 9. Germline V gives CDR1 SGHTA, CDR2 FQGNSA. This chain's CDR3 is CASSLDQTGFGEKLFF. Written as DNA, the CDR3 is TGTGCCAGCAGCTTAGACCAGACAGGGTTCGGTGAAAAACTGTTTTTT. Based on the CDR3 plus reference TRBV7-2 and TRBJ1-4, the full variable domain is GAGVSQSPSNKVTEKGKDVELRCDPISGHTALYWYRQSLGQGLEFLIYFQGNSAPDKSGLPSDRFSAERTGGSVSTLTIQRTQQEDSAVYLCASSLDQTGFGEKLFFGSGTQLSVL.

This rearrangement joins TRBV4-1 to TRBJ1-5; weak D call: TRBD1 (6 bases). CDR1 is MGHRA and CDR2 is YSYEKL in the germline V gene. The CDR3 consists of 15 residues. Trimming stripped 5 bases from V and 0 bases from J, with 11 bases between. In DNA form, the CDR3 reads TGCGCCAGCAGCACCCCAGGGGTTAGCAATCAGCCCCAGCATTTT. Its translation: CASSTPGVSNQPQHF.

Worth noting for this clone: A read error may produce the germline difference seen at one junction end. V and J are TRBV6-6 and TRBJ2-3; a possible D gene is TRBD2 (6 bases). The germline CDR1 and CDR2 sequences are MNHNY and SVGAGI (reference sequence). The CDR3 loop spans 14 amino acids. Here the CDR3 reads CASSSLTSTDAQYF. The CDR3 DNA reads as TGTGCCAGCAGTTCTTTAACTAGCACAGATGCGCAGTATTTT.

The V gene is TRBV27, the J gene TRBJ1-6; TRBD1 is a possible D gene (5 bases). The V gene lost 5 bases and the J gene lost 8 bases, with 22 bases spanning the gap. Germline CDR1 and CDR2: MNHEY and SMNVEV (reference sequence). The CDR3 has 17 amino acids. In DNA form, the CDR3 reads TGTGCCAGCAGTCATCAAGGGGCCCAGTTGGCGTATTCACCCCTCCACTTT. As protein: CASSHQGAQLAYSPLHF.

The genes are TRBV30 and TRBJ1-5; D is perhaps TRBD1 (5 bases). The CDR3 has 12 residues. CDR1 and CDR2 (germline): GTSNPN, SVGIG (reference sequence). The CDR3 DNA reads TGTTCCATGGGATCAGGGAATCAGCCCCAGCATTTT. Translated: CSMGSGNQPQHF.

The J gene is TRBJ2-5, the V gene TRBV2; no clear D. TRBJ2-7 matches the DNA end more closely, so the J call is doubtful. The CDR3 spans 14 residues. CDR1 and CDR2 (germline): SNHLY, FYNNEI. The chain's CDR3 is CASSEYVPTYEQYF. In DNA form, the CDR3 reads TGTGCCAGCAGTGAATACGTGCCTACCTACGAGCAGTACTTC.

The chain employs TRBV19 and TRBJ1-4; D gene ambiguous. The CDR3 is 12 residues long. Germline V gene sequence: CDR1 LNHDA, CDR2 SQIVND (reference sequence). V lost 0 bases and J lost 10, with 6 bases in between. The CDR3 sequence is CASSIERGKLFF. The CDR3 DNA sequence: TGTGCCAGTAGTATAGAAAGAGGAAAACTGTTTTTT.

The V and J genes are TRBV11-2 and TRBJ1-2; D unclear. This CDR3 has 14 residues. Trimming left V 4 bases short and J 1 base short, with 10 bases between. The germline V gene has CDR1 SGHAT and CDR2 FQNNGV. CDR3 protein: CASSSNGVNYGYTF. The CDR3 DNA reads as TGTGCCAGCAGCTCAAACGGGGTTAACTATGGCTACACCTTC.

This chain connects TRBV2 to TRBJ1-2, with TRBD1 matching 9 bases. Germline V gene sequence: CDR1 SNHLY, CDR2 FYNNEI. Trimming cost V 6 bases and J 3 bases; bases outside gene matches: 5. There are 14 residues in the CDR3. DNA of the CDR3: TGTGCCAGCAGCGGGGACAGGGTTGACTATGGCTACACCTTC. It codes for CASSGDRVDYGYTF.

V is TRBV27 and J is TRBJ2-7; possibly TRBD2 for D (6 bases). This CDR3 has 15 amino acids. CDR1 and CDR2 from the germline V gene are MNHEY and SMNVEV (reference sequence). Trimming left V 3 bases short and J 4 bases short, with 16 bases between. The chain's CDR3 is CASSFLDGSGYEQYF. DNA for the CDR3: TGTGCCAGCAGTTTTTTAGACGGGAGTGGTTACGAGCAGTACTTC.

The chain is built from TRBV5-4 and TRBJ1-1, with D hard to call. Germline V gene data show CDR1 as SGHNT and CDR2 as YYREEE (reference sequence). Trimming pared 0 bases from V and 3 bases from J, leaving 3 bases between. This CDR3 is 12 amino acids long. For the CDR3, the DNA is TGTGCCAGCAGCTTGGCGTACACTGAAGCTTTCTTT. It is translated as CASSLAYTEAFF. The full variable domain, rest sourced from reference TRBV5-4 and TRBJ1-1, is ETGVTQSPTHLIKTRGQQVTLRCSSQSGHNTVSWYQQALGQGPQFIFQYYREEENGRGNFPPRFSGLQFPNYSSELNVNALELDDSALYLCASSLAYTEAFFGQGTRLTVV.

This clone was detected a few times. The chain employs TRBV9 and TRBJ1-1; 9 bases align to TRBD1. Germline lookup yields CDR1 SGDLS and CDR2 YYNGEE. The CDR3 runs to 16 residues. Trimming removed 4 bases from V and 4 bases from J; junction bases left unmatched: 11. Written as DNA, the CDR3 is TGTGCCAGCAGCCCAGGGACAGGGAAGAGGAGCACTGAAGCTTTCTTT. It is translated as CASSPGTGKRSTEAFF.

This rearrangement joins TRBV6-1 to TRBJ1-5; tentatively, D is TRBD1 (5 bases). From germline, CDR1 is MNHNS and CDR2 SASEGT. V was trimmed by 8 bases and J by 6 bases, leaving 11 bases between them. The CDR3 covers 12 residues. The CDR3 nucleotides are TGTGCCAGCCACGACAGTTTTCAGCCCCAGCATTTT. Translation: CASHDSFQPQHF.

The chain combines TRBV5-1 with TRBJ2-1, with TRBD2 as a possible D gene (5 bases). Germline CDR1 and CDR2: SGHRS and YFSETQ. Trimming took off 3 bases at V and 4 bases at J, with 11 bases between the two ends. The CDR3 is 14 residues long. The CDR3 protein is CASSSGNAYNEQFF. The CDR3 nucleotides are TGCGCCAGCAGCTCGGGGAACGCATACAATGAGCAGTTCTTC.

The chain employs TRBV28 and TRBJ1-5; D gene unclear. The length of the CDR3 is 14 residues. V was shortened by 4 bases and J by 9 bases, with 16 bases between the two germline ends. Germline V gene sequence: CDR1 MDHEN, CDR2 SYDVKM. The CDR3: CASSYRASGRPQHF. The CDR3 region has the DNA TGTGCCAGCAGTTACCGGGCCTCCGGGAGGCCCCAGCATTTT.

V gene TRBV5-6 combines with J gene TRBJ2-2; 9 bases agree with TRBD2. This CDR3 region has 15 residues. Germline-derived CDR1 and CDR2 are SGHDT and YYEEEE. V trimming: 0 bases; J trimming: 6 bases; junction bases outside the gene matches: 3. CDR3 bases: TGTGCCAGCAGCTTGGGTAGCGGGAGATCCGGGGAGCTGTTTTTT. Translating it yields CASSLGSGRSGELFF.

This clone was seen just once. J is TRBJ2-5 and V is TRBV5-6; 7 bases agree with TRBD2. Germline lookup yields CDR1 SGHDT and CDR2 YYEEEE. CDR3 length: 15 amino acids. The V segment lost 6 bases and the J segment 4 bases; nucleotides outside the gene matches: 12. The chain's CDR3 is CASNIFSSGGETQYF. The CDR3 DNA reads as TGTGCCAGCAACATTTTCTCCTCGGGGGGAGAGACCCAGTACTTC.

This clone was detected a few times. The V gene is TRBV7-2, the J gene TRBJ2-3; tentative D call: TRBD2 (7 bases). Trimming took 5 bases from V and 4 from J, leaving 19 bases between them. CDR1 SGHTA and CDR2 FQGNSA come from the germline V gene. There are 16 residues in the CDR3. CDR3 residues: CASSPTEGGVADTQYF. CDR3 DNA sequence: TGTGCCAGCAGCCCAACGGAGGGGGGGGTTGCAGATACGCAGTATTTT.

V and J are TRBV12-5 and TRBJ2-1; 9 bases are shared with TRBD1. There are 16 residues in the CDR3. Germline V CDR1 and CDR2: LGHNT, FRNRAP. The ends lost 1 base at V and 4 bases at J; junction bases unmatched: 5. The CDR3 coding sequence is TGTGCTAGTGGTTTGGCGACAGGGGGTATGTACAATGAGCAGTTCTTC. This codes for CASGLATGGMYNEQFF.

In nucleotides, the CDR3 is TGTGCCAGCAGTTTATCACAGGGACCTACGGGGAAACTGTTTTTT. This encodes CASSLSQGPTGKLFF. This chain links TRBV27 with TRBJ1-4, with D possibly TRBD1 on 6 matching bases. Per the germline V gene, CDR1 is MNHEY and CDR2 is SMNVEV (reference sequence). Trimming stripped 0 bases from V and 11 bases from J, with 16 bases between. CDR3 length equals 15 residues.

In nucleotides, the CDR3 is TGCGCCAGCAGCTTGGGTCTAGGAAGCAATGCGGCCCGCGAGCAGTACTTC. Its translation is CASSLGLGSNAAREQYF. The V call is TRBV5-1, the J call TRBJ2-7; D not certain. The ends were cut back, 0 bases at V and 6 bases at J, with 22 bases in the middle. Germline CDR1 is SGHRS and CDR2 is YFSETQ. The CDR3 is 17 amino acids.

The chain couples TRBV5-1 to TRBJ2-7; D is ambiguous. V lost 3 bases and J 2 bases, leaving 18 bases between the germline ends. This CDR3 is 16 amino acids long. Per germline, CDR1 SGHRS and CDR2 YFSETQ. The CDR3 loop is CASSSYPDNNPYEQYF. CDR3 nucleotide sequence: TGCGCCAGCAGCTCCTACCCCGACAACAATCCCTACGAGCAGTACTTC.

The V and J genes are TRBV5-1 and TRBJ2-1; 8 bases align to TRBD2. V lost 0 bases and J lost 9; bases outside the gene matches: 8. CDR3 size: 15 residues. Germline V gives CDR1 SGHRS, CDR2 YFSETQ. In nucleotides, the CDR3 is TGCGCCAGCAGCTTGGATCGGAGGGCGGGAGGTGAGCAGTTCTTC. Its translation: CASSLDRRAGGEQFF.

This clone was seen a handful of times. The chain links TRBV2 to TRBJ1-1; 9 bases align to TRBD1. J gave up 5 bases and V 5 bases, and 15 bases lay outside the gene matches. The germline gives CDR1 SNHLY, CDR2 FYNNEI. This CDR3 contains 17 residues. CDR3 bases: TGTGCCAGCAGTAGATCAGCCGGGACAGGGAAAGGAACTGAAGCTTTCTTT. Translation gives CASSRSAGTGKGTEAFF.

The chain carries TRBV19 and TRBJ2-3, with a possible D match to TRBD2 (7 bases). The germline V gene has CDR1 LNHDA and CDR2 SQIVND (reference sequence). V was shortened by 9 bases and J by 2 bases, with 24 bases between the two germline ends. This CDR3 spans 17 amino acids. CDR3 DNA sequence: TGTGCCAGGCCTTATGAGGGGGGGGGCGCTGCCACAGATACGCAGTATTTT. Translation gives CARPYEGGGAATDTQYF. Full variable domain (outside the CDR3, taken from reference TRBV19 and TRBJ2-3): DGGITQSPKYLFRKEGQNVTLSCEQNLNHDAMYWYRQDPGQGLRLIYYSQIVNDFQKGDIAEGYSVSREKKESFPLTVTSAQKNPTAFYLCARPYEGGGAATDTQYFGPGTRLTVL.

This chain uses TRBV28 with TRBJ2-7, with 8 positions matching TRBD2. J was trimmed by 0 bases and V by 6 bases; bases with no gene match: 4. CDR1 is MDHEN and CDR2 is SYDVKM in the germline V gene. The CDR3 sequence is 14 residues long. CDR3 nucleotide sequence: TGTGCCAGCAGCGTTAGCGGGACCTCCTACGAGCAGTACTTC. Protein sequence: CASSVSGTSYEQYF.